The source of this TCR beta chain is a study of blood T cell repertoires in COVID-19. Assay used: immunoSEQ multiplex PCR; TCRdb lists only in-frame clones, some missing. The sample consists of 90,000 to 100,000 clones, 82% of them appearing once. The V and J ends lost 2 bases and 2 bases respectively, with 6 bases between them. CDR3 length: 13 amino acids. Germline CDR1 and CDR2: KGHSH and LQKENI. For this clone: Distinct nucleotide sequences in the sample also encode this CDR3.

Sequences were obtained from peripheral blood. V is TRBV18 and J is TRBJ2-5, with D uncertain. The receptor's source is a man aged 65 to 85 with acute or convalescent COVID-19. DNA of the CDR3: TGTGCCAGCTCACCAGGGCTTCAAGAGACCCAGTACTTC. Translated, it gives CASSPGLQETQYF.